This record covers a single TCR beta chain. These data originate in a study of blood T cell repertoires in COVID-19. Study-wide context: Samples taken during acute and convalescent COVID-19 were collected in the United States, Italy and Spain. T cells, B-cell-depleted T cells, or PBMCs provided the cDNA or gDNA that served as material.

CDR3 length: 18 residues. Trimming removed 4 bases from V and 2 bases from J; junction bases left unmatched: 6. Germline V gene sequence: CDR1 SNHLY, CDR2 FYNNEI. Assay: immunoSEQ multiplex PCR; the TCRdb copy retains only in-frame clones and omits some. The sample holds 490,000 or so clones, more than 75% seen once. The clonotype originates from a woman aged 40 to 50 who had recovered from COVID-19. The sequencing input was PBMCs or T cells enriched from blood (not recorded which). The chain recombines TRBV2 with TRBJ2-2; 14 nucleotides match TRBD2. The CDR3 is CASSVGLAGALNTGELFF. CDR3 nucleotides: TGTGCCAGCAGTGTGGGACTAGCGGGAGCACTAAACACCGGGGAGCTGTTTTTT.